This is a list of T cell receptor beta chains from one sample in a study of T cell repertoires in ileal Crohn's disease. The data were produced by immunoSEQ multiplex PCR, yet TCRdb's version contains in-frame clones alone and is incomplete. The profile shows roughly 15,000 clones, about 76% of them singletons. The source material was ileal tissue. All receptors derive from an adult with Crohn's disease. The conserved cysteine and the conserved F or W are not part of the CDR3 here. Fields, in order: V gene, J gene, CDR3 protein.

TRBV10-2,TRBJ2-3,ASSALAGGFTDTQY
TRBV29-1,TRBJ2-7,SVSFLAGGSYEQY
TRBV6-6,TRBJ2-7,ASSYIGGYEQY
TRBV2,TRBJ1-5,ASSEMTGGNQPQH
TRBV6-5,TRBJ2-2,ASCSMAGRGTGELF
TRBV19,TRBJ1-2,ASGQDPYGYT
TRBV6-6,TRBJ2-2,ASSPPQGGGTGELF
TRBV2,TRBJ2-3,ASEPTTSESTDTQY
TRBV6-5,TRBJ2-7,ASLSGNSYEQY
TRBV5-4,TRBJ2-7,ASSHGQGGYEQY
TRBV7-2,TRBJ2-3,ASSLNPGGSTDTQY
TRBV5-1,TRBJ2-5,ASSLGWGTQY
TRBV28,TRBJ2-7,ASSLSVAYEQY
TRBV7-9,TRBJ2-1,ASSLFSLARNEQF
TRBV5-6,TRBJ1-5,ASSKWTDYQPQH
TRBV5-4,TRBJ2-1,ASNGGNEQF
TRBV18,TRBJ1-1,ASSARTGRTEAF
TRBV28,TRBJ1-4,ASRSGTAYEKLF
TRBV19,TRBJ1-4,ASTDIGGGKLF
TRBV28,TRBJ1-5,ASSPLGQGALQPQH
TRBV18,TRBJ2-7,ASSPMGDRDEQY
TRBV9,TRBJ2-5,ASSASAGGAEETQY
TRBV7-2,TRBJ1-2,ASSLAPGDYGYT
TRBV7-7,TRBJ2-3,ASSSHELDTQY
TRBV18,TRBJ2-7,ASSGQGMYEQY
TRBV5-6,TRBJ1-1,ASSSIGRNTEAF
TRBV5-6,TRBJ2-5,ASSFRETQY
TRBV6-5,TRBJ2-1,ASRGPSSYNEQF
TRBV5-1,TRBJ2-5,ASSLEVAGVETQY
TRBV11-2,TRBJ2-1,ASSQVLAYEQF
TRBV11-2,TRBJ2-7,ASSLVRDRVAEQY
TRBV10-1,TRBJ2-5,ASGPGRETQY
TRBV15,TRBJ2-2,ATSRGGDGELF